The 8 T cell receptor beta chains given below trace back to one sample, sequenced in a study of cytomegalovirus exposure and HLA in healthy donors. Primers included in the PCR were 60 Vbeta and 13 Jbeta primers. Sequenced by immunoSEQ multiplex PCR; TCRdb stores in-frame clones only, minus some. The sample has about 88,000 clones, just under 90% seen once. The sequenced sample consisted of PBMCs. These receptors were collected from a man aged 18 to 35 in good health and CMV-seronegative.

The rearrangement uses TRBV7-3 and TRBJ2-1; D perhaps matches TRBD2 (5 bases). Germline-derived CDR1 and CDR2 are SGHTA and FQGTGA. With 1 base removed from V and 5 bases from J, the gap between germline ends came to 6 bases. The CDR3 runs to 13 residues. The DNA for the CDR3 is TGTGCCAGCAGCTTAAGGCGGGACAATGAGCAGTTCTTC. Its translation: CASSLRRDNEQFF.

V usage is TRBV28 and J usage is TRBJ2-3, with a possible D match to TRBD2 (7 bases). V dropped 6 bases and J dropped 1 base, with 11 bases sitting between them. The CDR3 is 14 residues long. Per the germline V gene, CDR1 is MDHEN and CDR2 is SYDVKM. CDR3 coding DNA: TGTGCCAGCAGGATCGGGGGGCGCACAGATACGCAGTATTTT. Its translation is CASRIGGRTDTQYF.

The J gene is TRBJ2-1, the V gene TRBV2, with 7 positions matching TRBD2. From germline, CDR1 is SNHLY and CDR2 FYNNEI. This CDR3 is 14 amino acids long. The V and J ends lost 6 bases and 8 bases, in that order; junction bases with no gene match: 10. The CDR3 bases are TGTGCCAGCAGGGGCGGGAGCTGGGCGGATGAGCAGTTCTTC. This translates into CASRGGSWADEQFF. Full variable domain (missing parts from reference TRBV2 and TRBJ2-1): EPEVTQTPSHQVTQMGQEVILRCVPISNHLYFYWYRQILGQKVEFLVSFYNNEISEKSEIFDDQFSVERPDGSNFTLKIRSTKLEDSAMYFCASRGGSWADEQFFGPGTRLTVL.

V is TRBV9 and J is TRBJ2-7; the D gene is possibly TRBD2 (6 bases). V dropped 3 bases and J dropped 3 bases, with 10 bases sitting between them. This CDR3 has 13 residues. CDR1 and CDR2 (germline): SGDLS, YYNGEE. The CDR3 here is CASSGTTGYEQYF. The DNA for the CDR3 is TGTGCCAGCAGCGGGACTACCGGCTACGAGCAGTACTTC.

The DNA for the CDR3 is TGTGCCAGCAGCTGGGGACAAGACACTGAAGCTTTCTTT. It codes for CASSWGQDTEAFF. The V gene is TRBV5-4, the J gene TRBJ1-1; D may be TRBD1 (6 bases). CDR1 is SGHNT, CDR2 YYREEE, per germline (reference sequence). Trimming pared 3 bases from V and 3 bases from J, leaving 9 bases between. The CDR3 is made up of 13 amino acids.

This clone turned up a few times. The chain combines TRBV25-1 with TRBJ2-3; 9 positions agree with TRBD1. CDR1 is MGHDK, CDR2 SYGVNS, per germline. Unmatched junction bases numbered 1, after V lost 5 bases and J lost 1 base. This CDR3 comprises 14 residues. DNA of the CDR3: TGTGCCAGCAGTAGACAGGGGGGCACAGATACGCAGTATTTT. It is translated as CASSRQGGTDTQYF.

The chain links TRBV5-1 to TRBJ2-5; TRBD1 is a possible D gene (6 bases). Trimming removed 1 base at V and 1 base at J, with 8 bases between. The CDR3 is 14 amino acids. In germline, CDR1 is SGHRS, CDR2 YFSETQ. The CDR3 spells CASSLQGSQETQYF. Here the CDR3 DNA reads TGCGCCAGCAGCTTGCAGGGGAGCCAAGAGACCCAGTACTTC.

V gene TRBV5-1 combines with J gene TRBJ2-5; weak D call: TRBD1 (5 bases). This CDR3 is 13 amino acids long. V shed 0 bases and J shed 2 bases, with 5 bases lying between them. Germline CDR1 SGHRS, CDR2 YFSETQ. The CDR3 reads CASSLDRQETQYF. The CDR3 DNA reads as TGCGCCAGCAGCTTGGACAGGCAAGAGACCCAGTACTTC.